Listed below are T cell receptor beta chains from one sample, sequenced in a study of vaccination effects on CD4 cells after COVID-19. For these receptors, no antigen is known. The method was immunoSEQ multiplex PCR; TCRdb's version includes in-frame clones alone and lacks a portion of them. The sample has tens of thousands of clones, roughly three quarters seen once. The starting material was CD4+ T cells from PBMCs cultured with HCoV-NL63 spike peptides, obtained before COVID-19 vaccination. The receptor source for this set is a human donor who received a COVID-19 vaccine. Both conserved end residues are part of each CDR3. Fields, in order: D gene, clone size, J gene, V gene, CDR3 DNA, CDR3 protein. The D gene is left open where the match is weak. Clone size is not always given. Where it is, it says once, few, many or a class for expanded clones.

d_gene: TRBD1; abundance: NA; j_gene: TRBJ1-2; v_gene: TRBV19; CDR3nt: TGTGCCACCCAGGGGGGTGGAGAGAGGGATGGCTACACCTTC; CDR3aa: CATQGGGERDGYTF
d_gene: TRBD1; abundance: NA; j_gene: TRBJ1-1; v_gene: TRBV3-1/TRBV3-2; CDR3nt: TGTGCCAGCAGTCCCAGGGGGGGGCCAGCTTTCTTT; CDR3aa: CASSPRGGPAFF
d_gene: NA; abundance: NA; j_gene: TRBJ2-3; v_gene: TRBV24-1; CDR3nt: TGTGCCACCAGTGGTGGGGTCAATCGGGCAGATACGCAGTATTTT; CDR3aa: CATSGGVNRADTQYF
d_gene: TRBD1; abundance: few; j_gene: TRBJ1-1; v_gene: TRBV6-1; CDR3nt: TGTGCCAGCAGTGATGACAGGGTAAGCACTGAAGCTTTCTTT; CDR3aa: CASSDDRVSTEAFF
d_gene: NA; abundance: few; j_gene: TRBJ2-2; v_gene: TRBV27; CDR3nt: TGTGCCAGCAGCCGACAGGACACCGGGGAGCTGTTTTTT; CDR3aa: CASSRQDTGELFF
d_gene: TRBD1; abundance: few; j_gene: TRBJ2-1; v_gene: TRBV5-1; CDR3nt: TGCGCCAGCAACCACAGGGGAAAGGATGAGCAGTTCTTC; CDR3aa: CASNHRGKDEQFF
d_gene: TRBD1; abundance: NA; j_gene: TRBJ2-1; v_gene: TRBV7-9; CDR3nt: TGTGCCAGCAGCGTCGACAGGGAGCATTTCTTC; CDR3aa: CASSVDREHFF
d_gene: NA; abundance: NA; j_gene: TRBJ2-1; v_gene: TRBV19; CDR3nt: TGTGCCAGTAGGGACTATCGGGCCAGCAATGAGCAGTTCTTC; CDR3aa: CASRDYRASNEQFF
d_gene: NA; abundance: NA; j_gene: TRBJ1-1; v_gene: TRBV9; CDR3nt: TGTGCCAGCAGCGTAGTGGCCACTCACACTGAGGCTTTCTTT; CDR3aa: CASSVVATHTEAFF
d_gene: TRBD2; abundance: NA; j_gene: TRBJ2-2; v_gene: TRBV5-1; CDR3nt: TGCGCCAGCAGCTTGGGAGTAGCGGGGGGAACCGGGGAGCTGTTTTTT; CDR3aa: CASSLGVAGGTGELFF
d_gene: NA; abundance: NA; j_gene: TRBJ1-2; v_gene: TRBV11-2; CDR3nt: TGTGCCAGCAGCTTAGATATAGGGGGACACCTCTATGGCTACACCTTC; CDR3aa: CASSLDIGGHLYGYTF
d_gene: NA; abundance: NA; j_gene: TRBJ1-4; v_gene: TRBV6-5; CDR3nt: TGTGCCAGCAGTTTCCAAGGGACGGCTAATGAAAAACTGTTTTTT; CDR3aa: CASSFQGTANEKLFF
d_gene: NA; abundance: few; j_gene: TRBJ2-2; v_gene: TRBV21-1; CDR3nt: TGTGCCAGCAGGACCGACCGGACAGGGTCGGGGAACATCGGGGAGCTGTTTTTT; CDR3aa: CASRTDRTGSGNIGELFF
d_gene: NA; abundance: NA; j_gene: TRBJ2-5; v_gene: TRBV18; CDR3nt: TGTGCCAGCTCACCACTCAAGGGGAGCGGGACCCAGTACTTC; CDR3aa: CASSPLKGSGTQYF
d_gene: TRBD1; abundance: NA; j_gene: TRBJ2-1; v_gene: TRBV10-3; CDR3nt: TGTGCCATCAGGGGCAAAGGGACAGGGAACAATGAGCAGTTCTTC; CDR3aa: CAIRGKGTGNNEQFF
d_gene: TRBD1; abundance: once; j_gene: TRBJ2-1; v_gene: TRBV19; CDR3nt: TGTGCCAGTACCTCGGGACAGGGGGGGATCTACAATGAGCAGTTCTTC; CDR3aa: CASTSGQGGIYNEQFF
d_gene: TRBD1; abundance: NA; j_gene: TRBJ2-3; v_gene: TRBV9; CDR3nt: TGTGCCAGCAGCCTGGACAGGTTCACAGATACGCAGTATTTT; CDR3aa: CASSLDRFTDTQYF
d_gene: NA; abundance: NA; j_gene: TRBJ2-5; v_gene: TRBV20-1; CDR3nt: TGCAGTGCTAGTGGCCCCGGGGGACAAAATTCCCGGTACTTC; CDR3aa: CSASGPGGQNSRYF
d_gene: NA; abundance: NA; j_gene: TRBJ1-6; v_gene: TRBV27; CDR3nt: TGTGCCAGCGGGGTTGGGGGGAATAATTCACCCCTCCACTTT; CDR3aa: CASGVGGNNSPLHF
d_gene: NA; abundance: few; j_gene: TRBJ1-2; v_gene: TRBV29-1; CDR3nt: TGCAGCACTATGACAGGAGGCTATGGCTACACCTTC; CDR3aa: CSTMTGGYGYTF
d_gene: NA; abundance: once; j_gene: TRBJ1-4; v_gene: TRBV24-1; CDR3nt: TGTGCCACCAGTGACCCGGCCGGCCCTAATGAAAAACTGTTTTTT; CDR3aa: CATSDPAGPNEKLFF
d_gene: NA; abundance: NA; j_gene: TRBJ1-2; v_gene: TRBV6-6; CDR3nt: TGTGCCAGCAGGGACTATGGCTACACCTTC; CDR3aa: CASRDYGYTF
d_gene: TRBD1; abundance: NA; j_gene: TRBJ1-1; v_gene: TRBV19; CDR3nt: TGTGCCAGTAGTACCGGGACAGGGAGAGGAACTGAAGCTTTCTTT; CDR3aa: CASSTGTGRGTEAFF
d_gene: TRBD2; abundance: NA; j_gene: TRBJ2-5; v_gene: TRBV19; CDR3nt: TGTGCCAGTAGTCCGGGACTAGCGGGGGGCAGGGAGACCCAGTACTTC; CDR3aa: CASSPGLAGGRETQYF
d_gene: TRBD2; abundance: NA; j_gene: TRBJ2-1; v_gene: TRBV27; CDR3nt: TGTGCCAGCATAGTGTCCGGGTTAGCGGGGAGTGATGAGCAGTTCTTC; CDR3aa: CASIVSGLAGSDEQFF
d_gene: NA; abundance: NA; j_gene: TRBJ1-5; v_gene: TRBV6-1; CDR3nt: TGTGCCAGCAGTGAGTTCCTCAATCAGCCCCAGCATTTT; CDR3aa: CASSEFLNQPQHF
d_gene: TRBD1; abundance: NA; j_gene: TRBJ1-1; v_gene: TRBV14; CDR3nt: TGTGCCAGCAGCCAAGGGCCCAGGGGGCGCAGGCCCACTGAAGCTTTCTTT; CDR3aa: CASSQGPRGRRPTEAFF
d_gene: TRBD1; abundance: NA; j_gene: TRBJ2-3; v_gene: TRBV7-3; CDR3nt: TGTGCCAGCAGCCACACAGGGGGACTTGGGGATACGCAGTATTTT; CDR3aa: CASSHTGGLGDTQYF
d_gene: TRBD1; abundance: once; j_gene: TRBJ1-5; v_gene: TRBV6-5; CDR3nt: TGTGCCAGCAGCCTTAACAGGGGGGAACAGCCCCAGCATTTT; CDR3aa: CASSLNRGEQPQHF
d_gene: TRBD1; abundance: once; j_gene: TRBJ2-2; v_gene: TRBV7-2; CDR3nt: TGTGCCAGCAGCTTAGATCGGGGACAGGGTGGTATCGGGGAGCTGTTTTTT; CDR3aa: CASSLDRGQGGIGELFF
d_gene: NA; abundance: NA; j_gene: TRBJ1-1; v_gene: TRBV7-8; CDR3nt: TGTGCCAGCAGCTTAACGGGAAACACTGAAGCTTTCTTT; CDR3aa: CASSLTGNTEAFF
d_gene: TRBD2; abundance: NA; j_gene: TRBJ2-5; v_gene: TRBV12-3/TRBV12-4; CDR3nt: TGTGCCAGCAGGGGACCGGGGGGAGAGACCCAGTACTTC; CDR3aa: CASRGPGGETQYF
d_gene: TRBD2; abundance: NA; j_gene: TRBJ2-3; v_gene: TRBV6-1; CDR3nt: TGTGCCAGCAGTGGCAAAGCGGGGGGCGGCACAGATACGCAGTATTTT; CDR3aa: CASSGKAGGGTDTQYF
d_gene: NA; abundance: NA; j_gene: TRBJ2-3; v_gene: TRBV19; CDR3nt: TGTGCCAGTAGTATAGTGGGGGGCACCTCGGGCACGCAGTATTTT; CDR3aa: CASSIVGGTSGTQYF
d_gene: TRBD1; abundance: NA; j_gene: TRBJ1-5; v_gene: TRBV3-1/TRBV3-2; CDR3nt: TGTGCCAGCAGCCTCAGACAGGGGCGGCAGCCCCAGCATTTT; CDR3aa: CASSLRQGRQPQHF
d_gene: NA; abundance: NA; j_gene: TRBJ2-1; v_gene: TRBV28; CDR3nt: TGTGCCAGCAGTTTTTCCCCCAGGGCCTGGGATGAGCAGTTCTTC; CDR3aa: CASSFSPRAWDEQFF
d_gene: TRBD2; abundance: NA; j_gene: TRBJ2-3; v_gene: TRBV9; CDR3nt: TGTGCCAGCACCCTCCTTAGCGGGGATTTTCTCACAGATACGCAGTATTTT; CDR3aa: CASTLLSGDFLTDTQYF
d_gene: NA; abundance: NA; j_gene: TRBJ1-2; v_gene: TRBV5-1; CDR3nt: TGCGCCAGCAGCAGCAGCGGAACTCAGAATGGTGGCTACACCTTC; CDR3aa: CASSSSGTQNGGYTF
d_gene: NA; abundance: NA; j_gene: TRBJ1-3; v_gene: TRBV3-1/TRBV3-2; CDR3nt: TGTGCCAGCAGCCAAGGCAAGAACACCATATATTTT; CDR3aa: CASSQGKNTIYF
d_gene: TRBD1; abundance: NA; j_gene: TRBJ2-3; v_gene: TRBV10-3; CDR3nt: TGTGCCATCCAGGACAGGACTGCAGATACGCAGTATTTT; CDR3aa: CAIQDRTADTQYF
d_gene: NA; abundance: NA; j_gene: TRBJ2-4; v_gene: TRBV18; CDR3nt: TGTGCCAGCTCACCCCGGACTGCCGTAGGGGCCACGGACATTCAGTACTTC; CDR3aa: CASSPRTAVGATDIQYF